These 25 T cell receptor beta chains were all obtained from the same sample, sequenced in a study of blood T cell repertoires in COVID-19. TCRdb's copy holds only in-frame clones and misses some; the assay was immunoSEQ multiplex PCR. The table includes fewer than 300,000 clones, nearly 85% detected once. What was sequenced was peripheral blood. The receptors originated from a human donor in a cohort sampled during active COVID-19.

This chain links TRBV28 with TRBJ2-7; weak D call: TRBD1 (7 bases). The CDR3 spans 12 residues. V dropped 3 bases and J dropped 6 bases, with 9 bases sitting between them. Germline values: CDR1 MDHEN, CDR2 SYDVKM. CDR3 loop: CASSLRDSEQYF. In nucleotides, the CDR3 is TGTGCCAGCAGTTTGCGGGACAGCGAGCAGTACTTC.

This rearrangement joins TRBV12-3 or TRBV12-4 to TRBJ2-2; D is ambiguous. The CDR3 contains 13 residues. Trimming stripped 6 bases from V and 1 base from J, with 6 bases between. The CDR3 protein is CASRRQNTGELFF. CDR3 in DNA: TGTGCCAGCAGACGACAGAACACCGGGGAGCTGTTTTTT.

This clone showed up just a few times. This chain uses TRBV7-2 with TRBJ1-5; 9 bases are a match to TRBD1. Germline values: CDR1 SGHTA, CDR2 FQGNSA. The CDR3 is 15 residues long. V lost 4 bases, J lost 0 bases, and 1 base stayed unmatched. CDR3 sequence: CASSWTGVSNQPQHF. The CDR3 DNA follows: TGTGCCAGCAGCTGGACAGGGGTTAGCAATCAGCCCCAGCATTTT.

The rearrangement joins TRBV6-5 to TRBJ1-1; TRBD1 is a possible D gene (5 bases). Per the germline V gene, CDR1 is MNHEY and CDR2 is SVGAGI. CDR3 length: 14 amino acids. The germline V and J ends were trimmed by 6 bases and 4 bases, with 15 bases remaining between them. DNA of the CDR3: TGTGCCAGCAGACCTACCGGGGGAAGCACTGAAGCTTTCTTT. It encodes CASRPTGGSTEAFF.

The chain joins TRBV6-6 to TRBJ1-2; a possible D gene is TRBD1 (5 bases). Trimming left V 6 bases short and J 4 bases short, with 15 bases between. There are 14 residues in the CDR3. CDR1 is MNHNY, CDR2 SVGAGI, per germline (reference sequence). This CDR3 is CASRSNGQLYGYTF. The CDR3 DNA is TGTGCCAGCAGGTCAAATGGACAACTCTATGGCTACACCTTC.

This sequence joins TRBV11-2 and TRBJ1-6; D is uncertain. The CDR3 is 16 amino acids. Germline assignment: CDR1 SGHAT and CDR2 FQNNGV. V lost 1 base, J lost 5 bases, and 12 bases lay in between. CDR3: CASSLGRRLNNSPLHF. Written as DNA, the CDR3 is TGTGCCAGCAGCTTAGGTCGGCGGTTAAATAATTCACCCCTCCACTTT.

The CDR3 sequence: CASSFGTGYGYTF. The CDR3 DNA reads TGTGCCAGCAGCTTCGGGACAGGCTATGGCTACACCTTC. This chain links TRBV7-2 with TRBJ1-2, with 8 nucleotides matching TRBD1. CDR1 and CDR2 from the germline V gene are SGHTA and FQGNSA. CDR3 length equals 13 residues. The junction had 1 base not matched to a gene; V was cut back by 3 bases and J by 4 bases.

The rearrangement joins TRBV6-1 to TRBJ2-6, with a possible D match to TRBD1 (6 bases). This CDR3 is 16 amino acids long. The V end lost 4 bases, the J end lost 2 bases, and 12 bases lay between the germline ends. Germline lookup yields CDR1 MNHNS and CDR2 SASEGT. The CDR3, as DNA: TGTGCCAGCAGTGCTAGGAACAGGGCTGGGGCCAACGTCCTGACTTTC. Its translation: CASSARNRAGANVLTF.

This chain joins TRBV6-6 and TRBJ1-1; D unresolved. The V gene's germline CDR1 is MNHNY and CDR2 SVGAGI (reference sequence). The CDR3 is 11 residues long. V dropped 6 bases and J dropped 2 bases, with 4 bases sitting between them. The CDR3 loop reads CASRLNTEAFF. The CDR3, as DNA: TGTGCCAGCAGATTAAACACTGAAGCTTTCTTT.

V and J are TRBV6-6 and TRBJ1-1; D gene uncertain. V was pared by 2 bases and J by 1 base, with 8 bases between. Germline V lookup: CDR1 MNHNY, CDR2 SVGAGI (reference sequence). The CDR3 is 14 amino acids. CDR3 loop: CASSYPRPNTEAFF. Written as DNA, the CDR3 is TGTGCCAGCAGTTACCCGCGCCCGAACACTGAAGCTTTCTTT.

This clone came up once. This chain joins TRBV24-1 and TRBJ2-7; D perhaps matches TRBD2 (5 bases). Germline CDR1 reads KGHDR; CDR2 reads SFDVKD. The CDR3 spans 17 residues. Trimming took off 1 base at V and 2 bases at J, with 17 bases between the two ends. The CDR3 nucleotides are TGTGCCACCAGTGATTTTACGGGATCTAAACCCCCCTACGAGCAGTACTTC. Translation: CATSDFTGSKPPYEQYF.

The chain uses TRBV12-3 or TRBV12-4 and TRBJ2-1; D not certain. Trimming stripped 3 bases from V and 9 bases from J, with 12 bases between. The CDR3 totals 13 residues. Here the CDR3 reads CASSFTEKFEQFF. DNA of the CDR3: TGTGCCAGCAGTTTCACTGAGAAGTTTGAGCAGTTCTTC.

CDR3 sequence (DNA): TGTGCCAGCAGCTTCGGAGACAGGCACCTATACAATGAGCAGTTCTTC. Translated, it gives CASSFGDRHLYNEQFF. The gene calls are TRBV5-6 and TRBJ2-1; the D gene is possibly TRBD1 (6 bases). The V gene lost 2 bases and the J gene lost 4 bases, with 16 bases spanning the gap. This CDR3 contains 16 residues. CDR1 SGHDT and CDR2 YYEEEE come from the germline V gene.

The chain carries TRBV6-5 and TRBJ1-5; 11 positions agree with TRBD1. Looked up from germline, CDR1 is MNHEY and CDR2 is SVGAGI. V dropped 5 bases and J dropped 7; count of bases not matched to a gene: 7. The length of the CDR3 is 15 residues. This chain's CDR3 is CASSPRTGGEQPQHF. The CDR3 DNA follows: TGTGCCAGCAGTCCGAGGACAGGGGGCGAACAGCCCCAGCATTTT.

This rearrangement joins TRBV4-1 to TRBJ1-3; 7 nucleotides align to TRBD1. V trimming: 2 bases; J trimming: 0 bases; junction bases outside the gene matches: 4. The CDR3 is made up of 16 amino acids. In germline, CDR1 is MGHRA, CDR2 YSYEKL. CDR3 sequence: CASSQRDSSSGNTIYF. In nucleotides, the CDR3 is TGCGCCAGCAGCCAACGGGACAGTAGCTCTGGAAACACCATATATTTT.

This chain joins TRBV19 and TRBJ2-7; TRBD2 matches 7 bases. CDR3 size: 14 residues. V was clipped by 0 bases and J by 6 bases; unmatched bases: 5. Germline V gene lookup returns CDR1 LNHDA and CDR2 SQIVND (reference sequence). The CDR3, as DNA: TGTGCCAGTAGTATAGATTGGGTAGCGGGCGAGCAGTACTTC. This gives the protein CASSIDWVAGEQYF.

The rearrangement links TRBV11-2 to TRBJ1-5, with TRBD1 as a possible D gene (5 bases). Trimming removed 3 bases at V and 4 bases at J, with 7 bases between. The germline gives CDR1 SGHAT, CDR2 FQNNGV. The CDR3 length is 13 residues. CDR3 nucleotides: TGTGCCAGCAGCTTTCAGGGAAATCAGCCCCAGCATTTT. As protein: CASSFQGNQPQHF.

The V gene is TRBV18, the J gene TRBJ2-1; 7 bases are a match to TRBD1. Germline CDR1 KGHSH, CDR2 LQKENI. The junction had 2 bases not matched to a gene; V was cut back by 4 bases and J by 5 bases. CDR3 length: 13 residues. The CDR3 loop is CASSRDSHNEQFF. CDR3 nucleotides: TGTGCCAGCTCACGGGACAGCCACAATGAGCAGTTCTTC.

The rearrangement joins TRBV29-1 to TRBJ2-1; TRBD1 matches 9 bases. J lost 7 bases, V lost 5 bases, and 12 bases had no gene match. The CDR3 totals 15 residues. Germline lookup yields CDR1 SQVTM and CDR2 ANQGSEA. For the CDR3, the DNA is TGCAGCGTTTCTCGAATACAGGGGGCAGGGAATGAGCAGTTCTTC. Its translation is CSVSRIQGAGNEQFF.

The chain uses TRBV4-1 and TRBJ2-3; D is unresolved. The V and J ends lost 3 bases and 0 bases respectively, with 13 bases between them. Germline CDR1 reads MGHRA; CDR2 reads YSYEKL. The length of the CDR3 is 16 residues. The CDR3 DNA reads TGCGCCAGCAGCCATTTAAACATTATGAGCACAGATACGCAGTATTTT. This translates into CASSHLNIMSTDTQYF.

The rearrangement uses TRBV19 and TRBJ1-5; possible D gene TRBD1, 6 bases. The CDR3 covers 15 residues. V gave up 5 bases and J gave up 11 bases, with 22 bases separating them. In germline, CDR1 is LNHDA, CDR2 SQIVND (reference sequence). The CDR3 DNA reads TGTGCCAGTAGTTCCGGGACAAGGGGTGGGGTATCCCAGCATTTT. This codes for CASSSGTRGGVSQHF.

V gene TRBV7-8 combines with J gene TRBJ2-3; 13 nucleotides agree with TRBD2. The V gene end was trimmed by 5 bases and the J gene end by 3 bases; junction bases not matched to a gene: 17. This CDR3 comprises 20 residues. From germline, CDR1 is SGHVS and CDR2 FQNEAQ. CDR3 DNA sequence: TGTGCCAGCAGCGTTACTAGCGGGAGGGCCCTGGCGCTTATTACAGATACGCAGTATTTT. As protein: CASSVTSGRALALITDTQYF.

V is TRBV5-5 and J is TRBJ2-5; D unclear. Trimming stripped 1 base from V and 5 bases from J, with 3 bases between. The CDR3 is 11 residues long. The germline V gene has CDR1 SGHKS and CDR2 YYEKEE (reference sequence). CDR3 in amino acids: CASSLYETQYF. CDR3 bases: TGTGCCAGCAGCTTGTATGAGACCCAGTACTTC.

The CDR3, as DNA: TGTGCCAGCAGCCAATTGACAGCAAACTATGGCTACACCTTC. Residues: CASSQLTANYGYTF. The V call is TRBV3-1 (or the pseudogene TRBV3-2), the J call TRBJ1-2; TRBD1 might be the D (5 bases). The CDR3 totals 14 residues. V lost 2 bases, J lost 2 bases, and 9 bases lay in between. Germline assignment: CDR1 LGHDT and CDR2 YNNKEL (reference sequence).

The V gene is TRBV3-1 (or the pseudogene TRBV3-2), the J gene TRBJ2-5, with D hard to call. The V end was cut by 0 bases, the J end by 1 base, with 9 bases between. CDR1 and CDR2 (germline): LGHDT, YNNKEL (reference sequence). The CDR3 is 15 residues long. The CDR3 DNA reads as TGTGCCAGCAGCCAAGAAATTTACGGCCAAGAGACCCAGTACTTC. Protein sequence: CASSQEIYGQETQYF.